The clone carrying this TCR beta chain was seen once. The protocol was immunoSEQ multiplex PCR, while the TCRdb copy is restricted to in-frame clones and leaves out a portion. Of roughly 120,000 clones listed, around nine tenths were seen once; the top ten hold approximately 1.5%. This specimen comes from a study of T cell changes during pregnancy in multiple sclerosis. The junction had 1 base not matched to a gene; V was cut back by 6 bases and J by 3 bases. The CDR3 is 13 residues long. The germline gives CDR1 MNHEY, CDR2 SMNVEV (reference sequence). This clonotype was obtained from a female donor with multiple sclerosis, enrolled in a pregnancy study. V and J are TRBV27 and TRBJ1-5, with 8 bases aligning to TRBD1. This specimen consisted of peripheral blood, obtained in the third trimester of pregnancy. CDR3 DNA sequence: TGTGCCAGCAGGGACAGGGTCAATCAGCCCCAGCATTTT. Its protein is CASRDRVNQPQHF.